Given below is one T cell receptor (beta chain) in context. Its antigen is not yet known. Base qualities are missing; no much larger clone stands one base away. Libraries were made using the immunoSEQ multiplex PCR assay. This is the immuneACCESS table as TCRdb keeps it, with only in-frame sequences that have V and J called. A part of the clones is gone; compared with another copy, unresolved V genes explain less than half, and the rest is unexplained. The sample table lists tens of thousands of clones, 60% to 80% of them with a count of one. Approximately 4.5% of the sample is taken by the ten largest. This specimen belongs to a study of radiotherapy plus CTLA-4 blockade in lung cancer (dated by TCRdb to the late 2010s). At the level of the whole study: Objective responses occurred in roughly 20% of enrolled patients, and 31% achieved disease control. Overall study results and their limits: Early dynamic changes in blood T cell clones, together with increased serum interferon-beta after radiation, were reported as the strongest predictors of response. TCR clones derived from tumors expanded in peripheral blood after treatment with radiotherapy and ipilimumab.

Focal radiation therapy combined with CTLA-4 blockade (ipilimumab) was tested in patients with chemo-refractory metastatic non-small-cell lung cancer. CDR1 and CDR2 are drawn from the germline V gene: MDHEN, SYDVKM. V sheds 3 bases and J sheds 1 base, leaving 10 bases between their ends. From the cysteine up to the phenylalanine, the CDR3 has a length of 15 residues. Only the CDR3 DNA is retained, 45 bases long and in frame from the first base. The clonotype originates from a human donor with non-small cell lung cancer whose response to radiotherapy plus ipilimumab could not be evaluated. The source was peripheral blood, collected from a patient treated with radiotherapy plus ipilimumab. The rearranged chain carries TRBV28 and TRBJ1-3, with a tentative D gene TRBD1 over 6 matching bases. CDR3 protein: CASSLDSASGNTIYF. The sequenced DNA is TGTGCCAGCAGTTTGGACAGTGCATCTGGAAACACCATATATTTT. Reference TRBV28 and TRBJ1-3 proteins supply the regions before and after the CDR3; the full variable domain is: DVKVTQSSRYLVKRTGEKVFLECVQDMDHENMFWYRQDPGLGLRLIYFSYDVKMKEKGDIPEGYSVSREKKERFSLILESASTNQTSMYLCASSLDSASGNTIYFGEGSWLTVV.